This TCR beta chain was found in a study of T-cell reconstitution after alpha-beta-depleted transplantation in children. Study results and caveats: Reported findings indicate that, about two months after transplant, alpha-beta T cells came from several hundred expanded clones, which were derived from non-depleted graft cells. Most T-cell counts and diversity one year after the transplant came from T cells that were newly produced. Some patients' high day-60 TCRbeta diversity was attributed to recipient cells surviving conditioning.

Using unique molecular identifiers, the investigators prepared the TCRbeta library. TCRdb reanalysed the PCR reads using MiXCR and keeps one entry per CDR3 protein. The sample consists of about 440,000 distinct CDR3 sequences, around two fifths of them appearing once. Germline assignment: CDR1 MDHEN and CDR2 SYDVKM. V was trimmed by 6 bases and J by 1 base, leaving 9 bases between them. The CDR3 sequence is 14 residues long. About this clonotype: Its specificity is unknown.

This sequence joins TRBV28 and TRBJ2-2; unclear D gene. The sequence was collected from a girl aged 2 to 10 with aplastic anemia, due to receive a stem cell transplant. Sample: PBMCs, taken before TCRalphabeta/CD19-depleted stem cell transplant. This chain's CDR3 is CASRPLVNTGELFF. The CDR3, as DNA: TGTGCCAGCAGGCCCCTGGTGAACACCGGGGAGCTGTTTTTT. Drawing the rest from reference TRBV28 and TRBJ2-2, the complete variable domain is DVKVTQSSRYLVKRTGEKVFLECVQDMDHENMFWYRQDPGLGLRLIYFSYDVKMKEKGDIPEGYSVSREKKERFSLILESASTNQTSMYLCASRPLVNTGELFFGEGSRLTVL.